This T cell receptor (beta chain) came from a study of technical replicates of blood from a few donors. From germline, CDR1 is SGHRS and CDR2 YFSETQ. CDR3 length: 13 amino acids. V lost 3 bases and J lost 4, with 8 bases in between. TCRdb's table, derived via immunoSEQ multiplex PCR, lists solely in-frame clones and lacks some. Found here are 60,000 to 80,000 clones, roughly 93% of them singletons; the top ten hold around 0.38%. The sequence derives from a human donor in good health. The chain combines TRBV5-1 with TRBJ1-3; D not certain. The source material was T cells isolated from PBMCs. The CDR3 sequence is CASSSTAGNTIYF. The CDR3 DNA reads TGCGCCAGCAGCTCTACAGCAGGAAACACCATATATTTT.